This T cell receptor beta chain is from a study of T cells in Graves' hyperthyroidism and ophthalmopathy. With regard to this clonotype: What it recognizes is unknown.

Uncontrolled infection, other autoimmune disease, pregnancy and lactation each barred patients from inclusion. Diagnosis relied on clinical symptoms, serum thyroxine and TRAb, thyroid ultrasound and orbital computed tomography. From germline, CDR1 is MNHNS and CDR2 SASEGT. With 7 bases removed from V and 4 bases from J, the gap between germline ends came to 17 bases. CDR3 length: 15 amino acids. Authors of the study amplified TCR beta CDR3 regions from RNA transcripts. The TCR CDR3 was amplified in a first-round RT-PCR using the HTBI primer set. Each CDR3 protein gets one entry after TCRdb re-called the multiplex PCR reads with MiXCR. The sample includes about 600,000 distinct CDR3 sequences, roughly 15% of them seen just once. Findings of the study overall: A 13 V-J model separated ophthalmopathy from stable hyperthyroidism. Clonotypes that were expanded in thyroid above 0.001 mostly appeared in blood too.

This receptor was obtained from a woman in her 50s with Graves' ophthalmopathy. V gene TRBV6-1 combines with J gene TRBJ2-1; D perhaps matches TRBD2 (6 bases). Sample: blood. The CDR3 reads CASTGGTPLYNEQFF. CDR3 nucleotides: TGTGCCAGCACTGGCGGGACCCCCCTTTACAATGAGCAGTTCTTC.